Sequencing of this TCR beta chain was carried out in a study of T cells after yellow fever vaccination. For the study at large: Fractions low in cell number were prepared with SMART-Seq v4 Ultra Low Input.

Conversion of TCR transcripts into cDNA relied on 5'RACE template switching, which added a universal primer site and UMIs. TCRdb processed the 5' RACE reads anew with MiXCR; each CDR3 protein has one entry. The repertoire holds hundreds of thousands of distinct CDR3 sequences, with approximately 9% as singletons. CDR1 is KGHSH, CDR2 LQKENI, per germline. This CDR3 spans 16 amino acids. The V end was cut by 3 bases, the J end by 0 bases, with 12 bases between. Findings of the study overall: Among primary-vaccination clones, most reappeared after the booster, at roughly 95% for CD4 and 85% to 90% for CD8.

This clonotype was counted at least ten times. The antigen is not known. The rearrangement uses TRBV18 and TRBJ2-1; no definite D call. This sequence originates from a man aged 18 to 30 who received the YFV17D yellow fever vaccine. This specimen was PBMCs, taken on the day of the first yellow fever vaccination. The CDR3: CASSPGMTSSYNEQFF. DNA for the CDR3: TGTGCCAGCTCACCCGGAATGACGAGCTCCTACAATGAGCAGTTCTTC.